The next 23 T cell receptor beta chains were all read from a single sample in a study of cytomegalovirus exposure and HLA in healthy donors. Use of 60 Vbeta and 13 Jbeta primers characterized the PCR. Generated by immunoSEQ multiplex PCR, the TCRdb table keeps only in-frame clones and is missing some. The sample carries 150,000 to 160,000 clones, 75% to 85% recorded once. Sample: PBMCs. The receptors stem from a woman aged 40 to 49 in good health and CMV-seropositive.

The chain couples TRBV18 to TRBJ1-2; 10 bases line up with TRBD1. With 6 bases clipped from V and 7 bases from J, the junction kept 5 bases outside the gene matches. The CDR3 has 13 residues. The germline gives CDR1 KGHSH, CDR2 LQKENI. The CDR3 sequence: CASSSGQGFGYTF. CDR3 nucleotide sequence: TGTGCCAGCTCCTCGGGACAGGGGTTTGGCTACACCTTC.

Concerning this clone: One junction end disagrees with the germline gene, perhaps due to a read error. V usage is TRBV30 and J usage is TRBJ2-1, with a tentative D call TRBD2 (6 bases). The CDR3 consists of 16 residues. The germline CDR1 and CDR2 sequences are GTSNPN and SVGIG (reference sequence). The CDR3: CAWGVSGHSRDNEQFF. The CDR3 nucleotides read TGTGCCTGGGGTGTTAGCGGTCACAGTCGGGACAATGAGCAGTTCTTC.

The chain links TRBV7-6 to TRBJ2-1, with 10 positions matching TRBD2. The germline V gene has CDR1 SGHVS and CDR2 FNYEAQ. The CDR3 has 18 residues. The J segment lost 8 bases and the V segment lost 1 base, leaving 14 bases of the junction unmatched. The CDR3 bases are TGTGCCAGCAGCTTAGGGGGACTAGCGCCAACGGTGGGTGATGAGCAGTTCTTC. The encoded protein is CASSLGGLAPTVGDEQFF.

J is TRBJ2-7 and V is TRBV5-1, with 8 bases aligning to TRBD2. Unmatched junction bases numbered 6, after V lost 3 bases and J lost 7 bases. The CDR3 is 13 amino acids. Germline CDR1 reads SGHRS; CDR2 reads YFSETQ. The CDR3 sequence: CASSSPGGGEQYF. CDR3 coding DNA: TGCGCCAGCAGCTCCCCGGGAGGGGGAGAGCAGTACTTC.

For this clone: Other DNA sequences in the same sample also yield this CDR3. This chain connects TRBV5-1 to TRBJ2-1, with TRBD2 matching over 11 bases. V shed 2 bases and J 8 bases; nucleotides not matched to a gene: 6. This CDR3 is built from 15 residues. CDR1 is SGHRS and CDR2 is YFSETQ in the germline V gene. CDR3 residues: CASSLTSGSGYEQFF. The CDR3 DNA reads as TGCGCCAGCAGCTTAACTAGCGGGAGCGGCTATGAGCAGTTCTTC. Full variable domain (rest looked up from reference TRBV5-1 and TRBJ2-1): KAGVTQTPRYLIKTRGQQVTLSCSPISGHRSVSWYQQTPGQGLQFLFEYFSETQRNKGNFPGRFSGRQFSNSRSEMNVSTLELGDSALYLCASSLTSGSGYEQFFGPGTRLTVL.

V is TRBV6-1 and J is TRBJ1-2; D is unclear. The germline gives CDR1 MNHNS, CDR2 SASEGT. The CDR3 runs 11 residues. The V end was cut by 4 bases, the J end by 14 bases, with 14 bases between. The CDR3 is CASSVVQVRTF. The DNA for the CDR3 is TGTGCCAGCAGTGTTGTCCAGGTTCGTACCTTC.

The V gene is TRBV7-9, the J gene TRBJ2-2; D might be TRBD2 (5 bases). The CDR3 has 15 residues. Trimming removed 1 base at V and 7 bases at J, with 13 bases between. Germline V CDR1 and CDR2: SEHNR, FQNEAQ (reference sequence). The CDR3 loop reads CASSLGATAGGELFF. Written as DNA, the CDR3 is TGTGCCAGCAGCTTAGGGGCCACCGCGGGCGGGGAGCTGTTTTTT. The whole variable domain, filled in from reference TRBV7-9 and TRBJ2-2, reads DTGVSQNPRHKITKRGQNVTFRCDPISEHNRLYWYRQTLGQGPEFLTYFQNEAQLEKSRLLSDRFSAERPKGSFSTLEIQRTEQGDSAMYLCASSLGATAGGELFFGEGSRLTVL.

V is TRBV20-1 and J is TRBJ2-3; TRBD2 is a possible D gene (5 bases). The germline CDR1 and CDR2 sequences are DFQATT and SNEGSKA (reference sequence). This CDR3 comprises 11 residues. The V and J ends lost 2 bases and 5 bases respectively, with 5 bases between them. The CDR3 protein is CSARRGDTQYF. The CDR3 nucleotides read TGCAGTGCTAGACGGGGAGATACGCAGTATTTT.

This clone was found a few times. V and J are TRBV29-1 and TRBJ2-3; TRBD2 matches at 8 bases. Germline V gene sequence: CDR1 SQVTM, CDR2 ANQGSEA. This CDR3 has 14 amino acids. Unmatched junction bases numbered 4, after V lost 3 bases and J lost 2 bases. The CDR3 DNA reads as TGCAGCGTTGACTTAGCGGGACTCACAGATACGCAGTATTTT. The encoded protein is CSVDLAGLTDTQYF.

The rearrangement uses TRBV15 and TRBJ2-7; 14 bases are a match to TRBD2. The CDR3 contains 18 residues. V was pared by 2 bases and J by 4 bases, with 10 bases of the junction left unmatched. Germline CDR1 and CDR2: LNHNV and YYDKDF (reference sequence). CDR3 bases: TGTGCCACCAGCAGATCAGGGACTAGCGGGAGTAAGGCTTACGAGCAGTACTTC. Translation gives CATSRSGTSGSKAYEQYF.

This clone was seen only a few times. The CDR3 here is CASSLGEQGLGVNTEAFF. The CDR3 DNA follows: TGCGCCAGCAGCTTGGGGGAACAGGGTTTGGGAGTGAACACTGAAGCTTTCTTT. This sequence joins TRBV5-1 and TRBJ1-1; a weak D match, TRBD1 (6 bases). Germline assignment: CDR1 SGHRS and CDR2 YFSETQ. Trimming removed 0 bases from V and 0 bases from J, with 18 bases in between. This CDR3 has 18 residues.

The CDR3 DNA reads TGTGCCAGCAGCCCCGGACAGGGGACTAATGAAAAACTGTTTTTT. This encodes CASSPGQGTNEKLFF. This chain links TRBV7-2 with TRBJ1-4; 9 positions agree with TRBD1. CDR3 length equals 15 residues. The V segment lost 5 bases and the J segment 2 bases; nucleotides outside the gene matches: 3. Germline V gene sequence: CDR1 SGHTA, CDR2 FQGNSA.

This chain uses TRBV19 with TRBJ1-1, with D possibly being TRBD1 (6 bases). The CDR3 is made up of 13 amino acids. Germline V CDR1 and CDR2: LNHDA, SQIVND (reference sequence). V dropped 5 bases and J dropped 10 bases, with 17 bases sitting between them. CDR3 DNA sequence: TGTGCCAGTAGTGGGACACACAGATCTGGAGCTTTCTTT. This encodes CASSGTHRSGAFF.

The CDR3 loop is CASSLNAPSGSEQYF. CDR3 coding DNA: TGTGCCAGCAGTTTAAATGCGCCTAGCGGGAGTGAGCAGTACTTC. The chain carries TRBV28 and TRBJ2-7; 10 positions match TRBD2. The germline gives CDR1 MDHEN, CDR2 SYDVKM. The length of the CDR3 is 15 residues. J lost 7 bases, V lost 2 bases, and 8 bases had no gene match.

This chain links TRBV27 with TRBJ2-1, with 8 nucleotides matching TRBD2. Germline V lookup: CDR1 MNHEY, CDR2 SMNVEV (reference sequence). This CDR3 is 14 amino acids long. With V trimmed by 4 bases and J by 9 bases, 8 bases remained unmatched. CDR3 in amino acids: CASSYGTSFAEQFF. CDR3 nucleotide sequence: TGTGCCAGCAGTTATGGGACTAGTTTCGCTGAGCAGTTCTTC.

The chain employs TRBV5-1 and TRBJ2-1; possible D gene TRBD2, 5 bases. CDR1 is SGHRS and CDR2 is YFSETQ in the germline V gene. This CDR3 region has 15 residues. V lost 0 bases, J lost 5 bases, and 12 bases lay in between. The CDR3 region is CASSLVAGYNNEQFF. The CDR3 DNA follows: TGCGCCAGCAGCTTGGTCGCGGGTTACAACAATGAGCAGTTCTTC.

The chain links TRBV2 to TRBJ2-7; 9 nucleotides line up with TRBD2. Trimming cost V 8 bases and J 9 bases; bases outside gene matches: 11. The CDR3 is 13 amino acids. Looked up from germline, CDR1 is SNHLY and CDR2 is FYNNEI. The CDR3 DNA reads as TGTGCCAGCCGAGGGACTAGCACGCCGGGGCAGTACTTC. This codes for CASRGTSTPGQYF.

This clone has a handful of counts. The chain joins TRBV7-6 to TRBJ2-3, with 7 bases identical to TRBD2. This CDR3 has 17 residues. The V gene end was trimmed by 2 bases and the J gene end by 1 base; junction bases not matched to a gene: 9. Germline V gene data show CDR1 as SGHVS and CDR2 as FNYEAQ. The CDR3 protein is CASSLPWREWGTDTQYF. The DNA of the CDR3 is TGTGCCAGCAGCTTACCCTGGCGGGAGTGGGGCACAGATACGCAGTATTTT.

The chain recombines TRBV4-1 with TRBJ1-1; 9 bases match TRBD1. Germline V gene sequence: CDR1 MGHRA, CDR2 YSYEKL. The V gene end was trimmed by 3 bases and the J gene end by 4 bases; junction bases not matched to a gene: 6. The CDR3 runs 15 residues. The DNA for the CDR3 is TGCGCCAGCAGCCAGGACAGGGGCCGGGGCACTGAAGCTTTCTTT. Translating gives CASSQDRGRGTEAFF.

The table lists this clone with a few counts. This chain links TRBV19 with TRBJ2-7, with 8 positions matching TRBD1. The CDR3 has 14 amino acids. CDR1 and CDR2 (germline): LNHDA, SQIVND (reference sequence). V gave up 3 bases and J gave up 6 bases; unmatched junction bases: 7. CDR3 protein: CASSIGQGAFEQYF. The DNA of the CDR3 is TGTGCCAGTAGTATCGGCCAGGGGGCATTCGAGCAGTACTTC.

The rearrangement links TRBV9 to TRBJ1-4; 10 nucleotides match TRBD1. Trimming cost V 0 bases and J 5 bases; bases outside gene matches: 4. Germline CDR1 and CDR2: SGDLS and YYNGEE. This CDR3 has 16 residues. DNA for the CDR3: TGTGCCAGCAGCGTAGCTACGGACAGGGGGAATGAAAAACTGTTTTTT. Protein: CASSVATDRGNEKLFF.

The chain has TRBV2 and TRBJ2-1; 7 bases fit TRBD2. The CDR3 has 11 amino acids. V lost 10 bases to trimming and J lost 9 bases; unmatched junction nucleotides: 6. Germline CDR1 SNHLY, CDR2 FYNNEI. CDR3 in DNA: TGTGCCACAGGCACGGGAGGTGAGCAGTTCTTC. Translated, it gives CATGTGGEQFF.

V is TRBV9 and J is TRBJ1-2; 7 bases line up with TRBD1. The germline V gene has CDR1 SGDLS and CDR2 YYNGEE. This CDR3 region has 16 residues. The trim removed 0 bases at V and 2 bases at J, leaving 7 bases unmatched. CDR3 residues: CASSVGGQGENYGYTF. CDR3 DNA sequence: TGTGCCAGCAGCGTAGGGGGGCAGGGGGAGAACTATGGCTACACCTTC.